Below are 15 T cell receptor beta chains sequenced from a single sample in a study of siplizumab effects on memory and regulatory T cells. Profiling relied on immunoSEQ multiplex PCR, and the TCRdb table lists in-frame clones only, not all of them. The data hold some 65,000 clones, with 80% to 90% observed a single time. The sample consisted of Tregs sorted from blood. All receptors come from a human donor in good health.

The V and J genes are TRBV2 and TRBJ2-3; maybe TRBD2 (6 bases). This CDR3 is built from 13 residues. Germline lookup yields CDR1 SNHLY and CDR2 FYNNEI. Trimming removed 7 bases from V and 6 bases from J, with 14 bases in between. As DNA, the CDR3 is TGTGCCAGCACTAGCGAGGCGAGGGATACGCAGTATTTT. Encoded protein: CASTSEARDTQYF.

V and J are TRBV5-5 and TRBJ1-1; no clear D. The CDR3 sequence is 15 residues long. The V and J ends lost 1 base and 1 base respectively, with 11 bases between them. Per germline, CDR1 SGHKS and CDR2 YYEKEE (reference sequence). The CDR3 nucleotides are TGTGCCAGCAGCTTGTTAAGGGTCAAGAACACTGAAGCTTTCTTT. Its translation is CASSLLRVKNTEAFF. The full variable domain, its missing parts supplied by reference TRBV5-5 and TRBJ1-1, is DAGVTQSPTHLIKTRGQQVTLRCSPISGHKSVSWYQQVLGQGPQFIFQYYEKEERGRGNFPDRFSARQFPNYSSELNVNALLLGDSALYLCASSLLRVKNTEAFFGQGTRLTVV.

The J gene is TRBJ2-1, the V gene TRBV7-2, with a tentative D call TRBD2 (5 bases). This CDR3 spans 13 amino acids. V was trimmed by 4 bases and J by 6 bases, leaving 10 bases between them. Germline CDR1 SGHTA, CDR2 FQGNSA. CDR3 region: CASSSRTGNEQFF. Written as DNA, the CDR3 is TGTGCCAGCAGCTCACGGACTGGCAATGAGCAGTTCTTC.

The J gene is TRBJ1-2, the V gene TRBV7-2; D not resolved. V was trimmed by 0 bases and J by 0 bases, leaving 5 bases between them. The CDR3 extends over 14 amino acids. Germline V gives CDR1 SGHTA, CDR2 FQGNSA. CDR3 protein: CASSLAIANYGYTF. For the CDR3, the DNA is TGTGCCAGCAGCTTAGCGATAGCTAACTATGGCTACACCTTC.

The chain is built from TRBV6-5 and TRBJ1-1, with 7 bases lining up with TRBD1. J lost 4 bases, V lost 5 bases, and 7 bases had no gene match. Germline V gene sequence: CDR1 MNHEY, CDR2 SVGAGI. The CDR3 length is 14 residues. This CDR3 reads CASSRDRMGTEAFF. DNA of the CDR3: TGTGCCAGCAGTCGGGACAGAATGGGCACTGAAGCTTTCTTT.

In DNA, the CDR3 is TGTGCCAGCAGCATACTAGCGGGAGGTAGAGAGACCCAGTACTTC. This codes for CASSILAGGRETQYF. The rearrangement uses TRBV7-8 and TRBJ2-5; TRBD2 matches 12 bases. This CDR3 contains 15 residues. V lost 5 bases, J lost 4 bases, and 5 bases stayed unmatched. Germline lookup yields CDR1 SGHVS and CDR2 FQNEAQ.

In DNA form, the CDR3 reads TGTGCCACCAGCAGAGTCGGACTAGCGGGAGGGGAGCAGTTCTTC. Its translation: CATSRVGLAGGEQFF. The chain has TRBV15 and TRBJ2-1; TRBD2 aligns across 15 bases. J gave up 10 bases and V 1 base, and 2 bases lay outside the gene matches. The CDR3 extends over 15 amino acids. Looked up from germline, CDR1 is LNHNV and CDR2 is YYDKDF (reference sequence).

J is TRBJ2-1 and V is TRBV5-1; perhaps D is TRBD1 or TRBD2 (5 bases each). Germline loops: CDR1 SGHRS, CDR2 YFSETQ. V lost 2 bases and J lost 9, with 15 bases in between. The CDR3 sequence is 14 residues long. The CDR3: CASSFQQSGREQFF. In DNA, the CDR3 is TGCGCCAGCAGCTTTCAACAGTCGGGGCGTGAGCAGTTCTTC.

The CDR3 nucleotides read TGCAGCGGACAGGAAAGGGCAAATTCACCCCTCCACTTT. Its translation is CSGQERANSPLHF. The chain joins TRBV29-1 to TRBJ1-6; a possible D gene is TRBD1 (6 bases). Trimming pared 7 bases from V and 7 bases from J, leaving 14 bases between. Germline V lookup: CDR1 SQVTM, CDR2 ANQGSEA. The CDR3 extends over 13 amino acids.

Details on this clone: Compared with germline, one end of the junction differs, possibly owing to a read error. The chain employs TRBV7-9 and TRBJ2-7; D possibly matches TRBD1 or TRBD2 (6 bases each). The CDR3 loop spans 19 amino acids. Germline V gene sequence: CDR1 SEHNR, CDR2 FQNEAQ (reference sequence). In nucleotides, the CDR3 is TGTGCCAGCAGTGGAAGGGCAGGGGAAGCGGGCCGAGCCTCCTTCGAGCAGTACTTC. Protein: CASSGRAGEAGRASFEQYF.

V usage is TRBV19 and J usage is TRBJ1-1; maybe TRBD1 (5 bases). The V end lost 5 bases, the J end lost 5 bases, and 15 bases lay between the germline ends. The V gene's germline CDR1 is LNHDA and CDR2 SQIVND (reference sequence). The CDR3 runs 14 residues. The CDR3 bases are TGTGCCAGTAGTTTGGGCCCGGGGGGGACTGAAGCTTTCTTT. The encoded protein is CASSLGPGGTEAFF.

The chain combines TRBV7-3 with TRBJ1-2, with 7 bases aligning to TRBD1. Germline V gene sequence: CDR1 SGHTA, CDR2 FQGTGA. J was trimmed by 1 base and V by 0 bases; bases with no gene match: 5. The CDR3 extends over 16 amino acids. The CDR3 sequence: CASSLTTGQYNYGYTF. In DNA form, the CDR3 reads TGTGCCAGCAGCTTAACGACAGGGCAGTATAACTATGGCTACACCTTC.

The gene calls are TRBV28 and TRBJ2-2; 14 bases line up with TRBD2. With V trimmed by 6 bases and J by 6 bases, 15 bases remained unmatched. CDR3 length: 19 residues. Germline V gene lookup returns CDR1 MDHEN and CDR2 SYDVKM. DNA of the CDR3: TGTGCCAGCAGGACTAGCGGGAGGGCCGTTTGGGATTATTCCGGGGAGCTGTTTTTT. Encoded protein: CASRTSGRAVWDYSGELFF.

The V call is TRBV10-3, the J call TRBJ2-1; 11 nucleotides line up with TRBD2. The germline V gene encodes CDR1 ENHRY and CDR2 SYGVKD. This CDR3 has 14 amino acids. The V and J ends lost 6 bases and 6 bases, in that order; junction bases with no gene match: 4. Here the CDR3 DNA reads TGTGCCATCAGCTCCGGGACTAGCGGCAATGAGCAGTTCTTC. Residues: CAISSGTSGNEQFF.

The chain employs TRBV18 and TRBJ1-1; D not certain. Deletions cut 6 bases from V and 5 bases from J, with 19 bases between. The CDR3 has 15 residues. CDR1 is KGHSH, CDR2 LQKENI, per germline. CDR3 sequence: CASSPLADFGTEAFF. Here the CDR3 DNA reads TGTGCCAGCTCCCCCTTGGCCGACTTCGGGACTGAAGCTTTCTTT.